These 13 T cell receptor beta chains were all obtained from the same sample, sequenced in a study of neurological immune-mediated disorders. TCRdb reanalysed the 5' RACE reads using MiXCR and keeps one entry per CDR3 protein. The sample contains approximately 26,000 distinct CDR3 sequences, 2% to 3% of which appear only once. Sequenced sample: PBMCs. These receptors came from a woman in her forties or fifties with multiple sclerosis.

This clonotype was seen many times. The chain combines TRBV10-3 with TRBJ2-3; 16 nucleotides match TRBD2. The CDR3 length is 16 residues. Germline V gives CDR1 ENHRY, CDR2 SYGVKD. The V gene end was trimmed by 8 bases and the J gene end by 4 bases; junction bases not matched to a gene: 6. CDR3 nucleotides: TGTGCCATCGACCAGGGACTAGCGGGAGGGCCAGATACGCAGTATTTT. It encodes CAIDQGLAGGPDTQYF.

At least ten counts were recorded for this clonotype. This CDR3 reads CASSLDSPGWGNYGYTF. CDR3 nucleotides: TGTGCCAGCAGCTTAGATTCCCCAGGTTGGGGAAACTATGGCTACACCTTC. This rearrangement joins TRBV7-6 to TRBJ1-2; D remains ambiguous. V dropped 1 base and J dropped 2 bases, with 17 bases sitting between them. The CDR3 sequence is 17 residues long. Germline assignment: CDR1 SGHVS and CDR2 FNYEAQ. The full variable domain, completed using reference TRBV7-6 and TRBJ1-2, is GAGVSQSPRYKVTKRGQDVALRCDPISGHVSLYWYRQALGQGPEFLTYFNYEAQQDKSGLPNDRFSAERPEGSISTLTIQRTEQRDSAMYRCASSLDSPGWGNYGYTFGSGTRLTVV.

This clonotype was seen ten or more times. This chain connects TRBV3-1 to TRBJ1-6; 8 nucleotides align to TRBD1. Trimming at V came to 3 bases and at J to 5 bases, leaving 9 bases not matched to a gene. Germline V lookup: CDR1 LGHDT, CDR2 YNNKEL (reference sequence). This CDR3 region has 17 residues. The CDR3 spells CASSHRGRQGNNSPLHF. CDR3 nucleotides: TGTGCCAGCAGCCACAGAGGAAGACAGGGGAATAATTCACCCCTCCACTTT.

Ten or more counts support this clonotype. The V and J genes are TRBV25-1 and TRBJ2-5; 10 bases fit TRBD1. The CDR3 totals 15 residues. Germline V CDR1 and CDR2: MGHDK, SYGVNS. J lost 5 bases, V lost 5 bases, and 8 bases had no gene match. The CDR3 DNA follows: TGTGCCAGCAGTCCCCCGGGACAGGGGTGGGAGACCCAGTACTTC. It codes for CASSPPGQGWETQYF.

This clonotype was detected ten times or more. The CDR3: CSAHGRNSNQPQHF. The CDR3 DNA is TGCAGTGCCCACGGACGGAATAGCAATCAGCCCCAGCATTTT. The V and J genes are TRBV20-1 and TRBJ1-5; D gene ambiguous. Trimming shortened V by 6 bases and J by 0 bases, and 12 bases separated the two germline ends. The CDR3 has 14 amino acids. In germline, CDR1 is DFQATT, CDR2 SNEGSKA (reference sequence).

At least ten counts were recorded for this clonotype. The chain links TRBV4-1 to TRBJ2-5, with 9 bases matching TRBD1. V was clipped by 4 bases and J by 2 bases; unmatched bases: 17. The CDR3 sequence is 19 residues long. Germline V lookup: CDR1 MGHRA, CDR2 YSYEKL. DNA of the CDR3: TGCGCCAGCAGCCCTTTTCTTGTAGGAACAGGGGGCGATCAAGAGACCCAGTACTTC. Protein: CASSPFLVGTGGDQETQYF.

This clonotype was seen many times. V usage is TRBV7-2 and J usage is TRBJ1-1; possible D gene TRBD1, 5 bases. The V gene lost 0 bases and the J gene lost 1 base, with 6 bases spanning the gap. The CDR3 totals 14 residues. Germline CDR1 SGHTA, CDR2 FQGNSA. This CDR3 reads CASSLAGGNTEAFF. As DNA, the CDR3 is TGTGCCAGCAGCTTAGCGGGGGGGAACACTGAAGCTTTCTTT.

The rearrangement links TRBV20-1 to TRBJ1-2; 8 bases line up with TRBD1. This CDR3 contains 13 residues. Germline lookup yields CDR1 DFQATT and CDR2 SNEGSKA (reference sequence). J lost 6 bases, V lost 3 bases, and 6 bases had no gene match. The CDR3 sequence: CSASRGGQDGYTF. CDR3 coding DNA: TGCAGTGCTAGCCGTGGGGGACAGGATGGCTACACCTTC.

This clonotype was counted ten times or more. V gene TRBV7-9 combines with J gene TRBJ2-7, with 7 bases matching TRBD1. V lost 2 bases and J lost 1; bases outside the gene matches: 8. CDR3 length equals 16 residues. Per germline, CDR1 SEHNR and CDR2 FQNEAQ (reference sequence). In nucleotides, the CDR3 is TGTGCCAGCAGCTTATCCTCCGGGACAGCTTCCTACGAGCAGTACTTC. Its translation is CASSLSSGTASYEQYF.

This clonotype was observed many times. The genes are TRBV5-1 and TRBJ1-2; D gene unclear. Germline assignment: CDR1 SGHRS and CDR2 YFSETQ. The V end was cut by 6 bases, the J end by 2 bases, with 14 bases between. CDR3 length equals 14 residues. The CDR3 reads CASKIPQSNYGYTF. DNA of the CDR3: TGCGCCAGCAAGATCCCGCAGTCGAACTATGGCTACACCTTC.

This clonotype was counted ten times or more. This chain links TRBV7-6 with TRBJ2-7; 8 bases line up with TRBD2. The junction had 13 bases not matched to a gene; V was cut back by 5 bases and J by 7 bases. The germline V gene encodes CDR1 SGHVS and CDR2 FNYEAQ. This CDR3 is built from 15 residues. For the CDR3, the DNA is TGTGCCAGCAGCCTCGCTGCCAGCGGGGGTGGGGAGCAGTACTTC. Its translation is CASSLAASGGGEQYF.

At least ten counts were recorded for this clonotype. The CDR3, as DNA: TGTGCCAGCAGTCGACCATCAGCGGGAGGGCCTGGCGAGCAGTACTTC. As protein: CASSRPSAGGPGEQYF. The chain uses TRBV6-5 and TRBJ2-7; 10 nucleotides line up with TRBD2. CDR3 length: 16 amino acids. Germline V gene sequence: CDR1 MNHEY, CDR2 SVGAGI. The V gene end was trimmed by 5 bases and the J gene end by 6 bases; junction bases not matched to a gene: 13.

This clonotype appeared many times. The CDR3 region has the DNA TGTGCCAGCGGTGGGACAGGGAGCACAGATACGCAGTATTTT. Protein: CASGGTGSTDTQYF. The chain couples TRBV2 to TRBJ2-3; TRBD1 matches 9 bases. The germline V gene encodes CDR1 SNHLY and CDR2 FYNNEI. The CDR3 loop spans 14 amino acids. With V trimmed by 8 bases and J by 0 bases, 3 bases remained unmatched.